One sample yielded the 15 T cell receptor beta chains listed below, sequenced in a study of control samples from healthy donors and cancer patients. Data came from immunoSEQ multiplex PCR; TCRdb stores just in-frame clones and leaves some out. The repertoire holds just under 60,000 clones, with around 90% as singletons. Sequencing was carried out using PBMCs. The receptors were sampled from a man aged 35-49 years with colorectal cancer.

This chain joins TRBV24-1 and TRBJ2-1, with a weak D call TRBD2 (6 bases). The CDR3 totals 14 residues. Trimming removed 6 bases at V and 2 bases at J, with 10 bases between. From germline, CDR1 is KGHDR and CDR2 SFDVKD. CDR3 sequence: CATSLGGTYNEQFF. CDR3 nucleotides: TGTGCCACCAGTCTTGGGGGGACCTACAATGAGCAGTTCTTC.

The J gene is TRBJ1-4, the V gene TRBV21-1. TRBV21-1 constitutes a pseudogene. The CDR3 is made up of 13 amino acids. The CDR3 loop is CASSTRCDEKLFF. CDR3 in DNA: TGTGCCAGCAGCACGAGGTGCGATGAAAAACTGTTTTTT.

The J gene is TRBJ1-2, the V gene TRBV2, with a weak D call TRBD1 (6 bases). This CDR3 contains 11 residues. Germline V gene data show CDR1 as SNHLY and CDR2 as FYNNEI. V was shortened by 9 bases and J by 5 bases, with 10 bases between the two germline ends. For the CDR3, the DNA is TGTGCCAGGACCGGACAGTATGGCTACACCTTC. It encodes CARTGQYGYTF.

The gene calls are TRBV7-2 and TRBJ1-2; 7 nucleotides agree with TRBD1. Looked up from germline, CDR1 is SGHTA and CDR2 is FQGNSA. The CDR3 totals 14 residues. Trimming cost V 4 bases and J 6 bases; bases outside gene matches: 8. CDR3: CASSSIGGADGYTF. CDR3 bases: TGTGCCAGCAGCTCAATAGGGGGCGCAGATGGCTACACCTTC.

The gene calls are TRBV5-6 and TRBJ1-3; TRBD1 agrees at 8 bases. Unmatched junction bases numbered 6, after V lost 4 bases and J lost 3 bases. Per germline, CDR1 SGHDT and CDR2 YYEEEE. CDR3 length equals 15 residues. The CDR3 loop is CASSPDRGGGNTIYF. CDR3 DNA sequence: TGTGCCAGCAGCCCTGACAGGGGTGGTGGAAACACCATATATTTT.

CDR3 region: CASRQTVNYGYTF. The CDR3 DNA sequence: TGTGCCAGCAGGCAGACAGTTAACTATGGCTACACCTTC. The genes are TRBV6-5 and TRBJ1-2, with a possible D match to TRBD1 (5 bases). CDR3 length equals 13 residues. V was trimmed by 6 bases and J by 1 base, leaving 9 bases between them. CDR1 is MNHEY, CDR2 SVGAGI, per germline.

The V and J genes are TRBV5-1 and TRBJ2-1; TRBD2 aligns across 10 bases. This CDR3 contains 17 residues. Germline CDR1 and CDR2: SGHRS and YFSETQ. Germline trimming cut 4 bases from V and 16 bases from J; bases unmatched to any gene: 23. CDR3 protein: CASSVTGALAGAPPAFF. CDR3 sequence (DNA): TGCGCCAGCAGCGTGACAGGGGCCCTAGCGGGGGCCCCCCCCGCCTTCTTC.

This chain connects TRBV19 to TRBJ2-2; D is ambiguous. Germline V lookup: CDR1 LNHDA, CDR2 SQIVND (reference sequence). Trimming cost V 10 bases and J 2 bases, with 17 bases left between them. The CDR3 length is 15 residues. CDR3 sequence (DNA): TGTGCCACAACTCCCCAGACATACAACACCGGGGAGCTGTTTTTT. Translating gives CATTPQTYNTGELFF.

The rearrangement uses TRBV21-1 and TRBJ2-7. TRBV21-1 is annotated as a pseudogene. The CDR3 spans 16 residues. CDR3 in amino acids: CARLRRYSTDIYEQYF. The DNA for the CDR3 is TGTGCCAGGTTACGGCGCTATTCAACGGATATCTACGAGCAGTACTTC.

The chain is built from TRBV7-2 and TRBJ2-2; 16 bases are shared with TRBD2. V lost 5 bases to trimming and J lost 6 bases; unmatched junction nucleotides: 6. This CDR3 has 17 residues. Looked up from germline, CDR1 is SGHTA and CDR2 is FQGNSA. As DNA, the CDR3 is TGTGCCAGCAGCCTGACAGGGACTAGCGGGGGGGCCGGGGAGCTGTTTTTT. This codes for CASSLTGTSGGAGELFF.

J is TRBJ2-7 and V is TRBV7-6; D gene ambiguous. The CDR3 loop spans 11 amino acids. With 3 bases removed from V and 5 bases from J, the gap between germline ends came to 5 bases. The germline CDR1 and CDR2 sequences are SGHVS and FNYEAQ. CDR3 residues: CASSFKDEQYF. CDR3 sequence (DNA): TGTGCCAGCAGCTTTAAAGACGAGCAGTACTTC.

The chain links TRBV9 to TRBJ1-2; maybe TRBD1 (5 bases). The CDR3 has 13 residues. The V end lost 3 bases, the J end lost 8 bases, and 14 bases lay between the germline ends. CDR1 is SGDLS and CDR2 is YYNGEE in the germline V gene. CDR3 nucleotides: TGTGCCAGCAGCGCGGGCCGGACAAGGGGCTACACCTTC. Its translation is CASSAGRTRGYTF.

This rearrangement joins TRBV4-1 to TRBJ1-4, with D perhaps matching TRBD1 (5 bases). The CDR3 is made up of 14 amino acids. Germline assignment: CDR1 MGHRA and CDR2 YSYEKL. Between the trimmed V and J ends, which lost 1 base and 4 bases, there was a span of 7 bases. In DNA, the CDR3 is TGCGCCAGCAGCCAAGGAGACAGTAATGAAAAACTGTTTTTT. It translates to CASSQGDSNEKLFF.

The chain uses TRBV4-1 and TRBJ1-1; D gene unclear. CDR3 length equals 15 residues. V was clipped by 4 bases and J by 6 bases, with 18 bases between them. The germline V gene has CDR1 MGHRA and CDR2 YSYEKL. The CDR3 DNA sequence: TGCGCCAGCAGCCTCTTCTCTGGGGTTGGGGCTGAAGCTTTCTTT. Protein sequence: CASSLFSGVGAEAFF.

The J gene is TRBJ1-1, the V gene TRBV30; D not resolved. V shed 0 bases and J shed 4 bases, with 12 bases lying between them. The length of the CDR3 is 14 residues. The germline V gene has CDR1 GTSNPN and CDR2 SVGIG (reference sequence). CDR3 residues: CAWSVVEAITEAFF. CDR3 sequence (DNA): TGTGCCTGGAGTGTCGTGGAAGCGATCACTGAAGCTTTCTTT.